These T cell receptor gamma chains were read from a single sample in a study of gamma-delta T cells after stem cell transplantation. TCRdb used CATT to re-call clones from the RT-PCR reads. This sample has over a thousand gamma-chain clones, with 16% found just once. The specimen was gamma-delta T cells. The source of these receptors is a human donor. It is not recorded whose cells these are; they may come from a transplant donor. CDR3s include the opening cysteine and the closing phenylalanine or tryptophan. Each record gives: V gene, clone size, J gene, CDR3 protein, CDR3 DNA. Only some rows state a clone size, as once, few, many or a class for expanded clones.

TRGV5	.	TRGJP1	CATWDRNGDATGWFKIF	TGTGCCACCTGGGACAGGAATGGAGATGCCACTGGTTGGTTCAAGATATTT
TRGV9	few	TRGJ1/TRGJ2	CALWEVRYKKLF	TGTGCCTTGTGGGAGGTGCGATATAAGAAACTCTTT
TRGV2	large	TRGJ1/TRGJ2	CATWDGLYKKLF	TGTGCCACCTGGGACGGGCTATATAAGAAACTCTTT
TRGV4	large	TRGJP2	CATWDWRSSDWIKTF	TGTGCCACCTGGGATTGGAGGTCTAGTGATTGGATCAAGACGTTT
TRGV9	large	TRGJ1/TRGJ2	CALWEGNYYKKLF	TGTGCCTTGTGGGAGGGGAATTATTATAAGAAACTCTTT
TRGV9	few	TRGJ1/TRGJ2	CALWEVEGKKLF	TGTGCCTTGTGGGAGGTGGAGGGAAAGAAACTCTTT
TRGV9	large	TRGJ1/TRGJ2	CALWEGSIPYYKKLF	TGTGCCTTGTGGGAGGGTTCCATTCCTTATTATAAGAAACTCTTT
TRGV4	large	TRGJ1/TRGJ2	CATWDASHYYKKLF	TGTGCCACCTGGGATGCATCCCATTATTATAAGAAACTCTTT
TRGV9	.	TRGJP	CALWEAHQELGKKIKVF	TGTGCCTTGTGGGAGGCCCACCAAGAGTTGGGCAAAAAAATCAAGGTATTT
TRGV9	large	TRGJP1	CALWDPRWFKIF	TGTGCCTTGTGGGATCCTCGTTGGTTCAAGATATTT
TRGV9	.	TRGJP	CALWEGELGKKIKVF	TGTGCCTTGTGGGAGGGAGAGTTGGGCAAAAAAATCAAGGTATTT